This paragraph reports one TCR beta chain. Its antigen is not identified. The data stem from a study of tumor and adjacent non-tumor tissue in lung cancer. Study summary: Patients comprised about a dozen adenocarcinoma, a couple of squamous cell carcinoma and 1 small cell lung cancer. The patients, roughly 10 men and 5 women, were about 31 to 85 with stage I to III disease. The study, taken as a whole, reports: Higher tumor TCR diversity was associated with shorter survival.

RNA was extracted from bulk tissue without any cell sorting. This non-tumor lung sample came from over 3 cm beyond the tumor edge. Between August and November 2014, newly diagnosed, chemotherapy-naive lung cancer patients underwent thoracic surgery in China. This CDR3 has 11 residues. Trimming pared 4 bases from V and 6 bases from J, leaving 7 bases between. The V gene's germline CDR1 is MNHNS and CDR2 SASEGT. TCRbeta libraries were built with three rounds of nested PCR, modified from ARM-PCR. One entry per CDR3 protein, called by TCRdb with MiXCR from the multiplex PCR reads. The profile shows 90,000 to 100,000 distinct CDR3 sequences, roughly 78% of them singletons.

Sequenced material: distant non-tumor lung tissue. This TCR was recovered from a man in his fifties or sixties with small cell lung cancer. V gene TRBV6-1 combines with J gene TRBJ2-7; D gene ambiguous. The CDR3 bases are TGTGCCAGCAGTGTCCACTCCGAGCAGTACTTC. Its translation: CASSVHSEQYF.